In this sample, the clone carrying this T cell receptor (beta chain) turned up a few times. Antigen specificity is unknown. The data were obtained in a study of tumor-infiltrating lymphocytes in glioblastoma multiforme. TCR beta libraries were built from RNA through three nested multiplex PCR rounds using modified ARM-PCR. TCRdb called the multiplex PCR reads again in MiXCR, with one record for every CDR3 protein. The data hold 25,000 to 40,000 distinct CDR3 sequences, with 60% to 75% observed a single time. Points from the study as a whole: Unequal TCR RNA per T cell might skew measured clone sizes. Functional subtype sorting of these T cells was not performed.

Trimming removed 6 bases from V and 8 bases from J, with 5 bases in between. Germline loops: CDR1 MDHEN, CDR2 SYDVKM. There are 10 residues in the CDR3. The specimen sequenced was brain tumor tissue. The V gene is TRBV28, the J gene TRBJ1-3, with D unclear. The receptor's source is a male donor with glioblastoma. CDR3: CASRQDTIYF. In DNA form, the CDR3 reads TGTGCCAGCAGGCAGGACACCATATATTTT.